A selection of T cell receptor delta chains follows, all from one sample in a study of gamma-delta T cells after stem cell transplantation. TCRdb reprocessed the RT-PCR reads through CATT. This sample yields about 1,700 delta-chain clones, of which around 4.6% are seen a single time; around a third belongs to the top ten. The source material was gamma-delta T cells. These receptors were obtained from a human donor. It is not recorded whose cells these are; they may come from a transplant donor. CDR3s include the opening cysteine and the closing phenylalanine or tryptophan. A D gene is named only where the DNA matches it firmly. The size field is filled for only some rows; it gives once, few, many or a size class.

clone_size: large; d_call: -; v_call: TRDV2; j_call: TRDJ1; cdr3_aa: CACDTLQVPITDKLIF; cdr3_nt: TGTGCCTGTGACACCTTACAAGTACCGATCACCGATAAACTCATCTTT
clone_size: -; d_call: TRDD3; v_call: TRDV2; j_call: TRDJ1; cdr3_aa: CACDTVTGGRTGLYTDKLIF; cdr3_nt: TGTGCCTGTGACACCGTCACTGGGGGCCGAACTGGGTTATACACCGATAAACTCATCTTT
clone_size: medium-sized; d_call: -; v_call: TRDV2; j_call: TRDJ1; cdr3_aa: CACDTVGDQQGDKLIF; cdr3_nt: TGTGCCTGTGACACCGTTGGGGATCAGCAGGGCGATAAACTCATCTTT
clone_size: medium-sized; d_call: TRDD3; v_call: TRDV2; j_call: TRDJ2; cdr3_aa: CACDPLTGGSRSAQLFF; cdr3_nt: TGTGCCTGTGACCCTCTTACTGGGGGATCCCGCTCCGCACAACTCTTCTTT
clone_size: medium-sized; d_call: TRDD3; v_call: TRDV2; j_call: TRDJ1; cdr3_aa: CACDTVGGGSTDKLIF; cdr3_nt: TGTGCCTGTGACACCGTTGGGGGAGGGAGCACCGATAAACTCATCTTT
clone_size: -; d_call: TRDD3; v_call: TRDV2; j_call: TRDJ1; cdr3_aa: CACDVLLGEEKTTDKLIF; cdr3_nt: TGTGCCTGTGACGTTCTACTGGGGGAGGAAAAAACCACCGATAAACTCATCTTT
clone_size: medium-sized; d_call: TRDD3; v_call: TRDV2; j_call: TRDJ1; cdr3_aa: CACDIVLGDTQYTDKLIF; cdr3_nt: TGTGCCTGTGACATCGTACTGGGGGATACCCAGTACACCGATAAACTCATCTTT
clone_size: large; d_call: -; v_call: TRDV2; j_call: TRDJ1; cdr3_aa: CACDTVGKNGTDKLIF; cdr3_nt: TGTGCCTGTGACACCGTGGGGAAGAATGGCACCGATAAACTCATCTTT
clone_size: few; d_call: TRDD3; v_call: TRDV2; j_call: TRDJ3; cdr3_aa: CACDIVLTGVYPVGSWATRQMFF; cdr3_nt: TGTGCCTGTGACATCGTGTTGACTGGGGTATACCCTGTTGGCTCCTGGGCCACCCGACAGATGTTTTTC
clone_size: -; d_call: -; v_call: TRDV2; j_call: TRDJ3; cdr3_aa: CACDGAGVTSWDTRQMFF; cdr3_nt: TGTGCCTGTGACGGGGCTGGGGTGACATCCTGGGACACCCGACAGATGTTTTTC
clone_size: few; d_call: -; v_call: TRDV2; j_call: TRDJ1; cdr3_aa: CACDTVSTLVESTDKLIF; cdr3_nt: TGTGCCTGTGACACCGTCTCGACACTGGTGGAGAGCACCGATAAACTCATCTTT
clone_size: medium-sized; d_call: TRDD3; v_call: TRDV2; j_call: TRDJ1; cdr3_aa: CACDTLLTGGSNRVDKLIF; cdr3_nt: TGTGCCTGTGACACTCTCTTAACTGGGGGATCTAATCGGGTGGATAAACTCATCTTT
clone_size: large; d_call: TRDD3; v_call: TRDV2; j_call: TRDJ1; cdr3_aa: CACDTVTGGYAQRATDKLIF; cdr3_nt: TGTGCCTGTGACACCGTTACTGGGGGATACGCCCAAAGGGCCACCGATAAACTCATCTTT
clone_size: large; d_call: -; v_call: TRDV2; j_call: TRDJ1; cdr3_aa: CACDIVGADTDKLIF; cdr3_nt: TGTGCCTGTGACATAGTGGGGGCCGACACCGATAAACTCATCTTT
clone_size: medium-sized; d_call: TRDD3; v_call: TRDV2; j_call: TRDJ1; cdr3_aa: CACDNLGVTATTDKLIF; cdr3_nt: TGTGCCTGTGACAACCTGGGGGTCACGGCGACCACCGATAAGCTCATCTTT
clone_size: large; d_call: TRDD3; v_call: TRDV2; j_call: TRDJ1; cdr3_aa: CACDTMGLGDTRPADKLIF; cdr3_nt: TGTGCCTGTGACACTATGGGACTGGGGGATACCCGTCCGGCCGATAAACTCATCTTT
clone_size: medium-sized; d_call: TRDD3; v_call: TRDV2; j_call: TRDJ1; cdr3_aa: CACDTILGYGDTDKLIF; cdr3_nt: TGTGCCTGTGACACCATCCTGGGATACGGGGACACCGATAAACTCATCTTT
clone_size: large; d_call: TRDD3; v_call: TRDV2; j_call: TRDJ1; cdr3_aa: CACFRTPSNWGIFNTDKLIF; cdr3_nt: TGTGCCTGTTTCCGTACGCCCTCGAACTGGGGGATATTTAACACCGATAAACTCATCTTT
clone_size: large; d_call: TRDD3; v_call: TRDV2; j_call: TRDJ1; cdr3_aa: CACDLTRTGGYAGPDKLIF; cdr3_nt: TGTGCCTGTGACCTTACTCGTACTGGGGGATACGCCGGTCCTGATAAACTCATCTTT
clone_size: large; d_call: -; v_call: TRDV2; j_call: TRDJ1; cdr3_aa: CACDTVGIKIPDKLIF; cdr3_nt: TGTGCCTGTGACACCGTCGGGATAAAAATCCCCGATAAACTCATCTTT
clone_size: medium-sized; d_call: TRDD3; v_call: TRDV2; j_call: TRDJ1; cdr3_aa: CACDTLAGGTYTDKLIF; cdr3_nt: TGTGCCTGTGACACCTTAGCTGGGGGTACTTACACCGATAAACTCATCTTT
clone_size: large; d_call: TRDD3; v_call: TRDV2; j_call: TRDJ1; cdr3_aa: CACDPILGATSTDKLIF; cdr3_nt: TGTGCCTGTGACCCGATACTGGGGGCCACCTCCACCGATAAACTCATCTTT
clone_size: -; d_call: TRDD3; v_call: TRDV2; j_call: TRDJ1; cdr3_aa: CACDTLGDTTDKLIF; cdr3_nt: TGTGCCTGTGACACGCTGGGGGATACAACCGATAAACTCATCTTT
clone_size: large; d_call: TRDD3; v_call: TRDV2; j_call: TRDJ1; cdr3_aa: CACDTLLGDTYTDKLIF; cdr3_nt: TGTGCCTGTGACACGTTGTTGGGGGATACGTACACCGATAAACTCATCTTT
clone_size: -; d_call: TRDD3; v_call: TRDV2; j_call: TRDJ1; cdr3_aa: CACDEMGDTITDKLIF; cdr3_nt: TGTGCCTGTGACGAGATGGGGGATACCATTACCGATAAACTCATCTTT
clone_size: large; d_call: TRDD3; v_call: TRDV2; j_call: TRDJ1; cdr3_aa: CACDSVGDTEAKLIF; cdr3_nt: TGTGCCTGTGACTCCGTGGGGGATACCGAGGCAAAACTCATCTTT
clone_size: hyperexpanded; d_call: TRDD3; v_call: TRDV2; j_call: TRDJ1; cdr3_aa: CACDRLLGHQNTDKLIF; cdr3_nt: TGTGCCTGCGATAGGCTACTGGGGCACCAGAACACCGATAAACTCATCTTT
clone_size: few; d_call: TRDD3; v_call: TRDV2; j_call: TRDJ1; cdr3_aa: CACDTVTGGYAQSATDTLIF; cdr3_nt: TGTGCCTGTGACACCGTTACTGGGGGATACGCCCAAAGTGCCACCGATACACTCATCTTT
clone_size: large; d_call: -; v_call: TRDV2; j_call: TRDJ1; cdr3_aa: CACDPVASRIHDDKLIF; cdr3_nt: TGTGCCTGTGACCCCGTTGCGAGCCGGATACATGACGATAAACTCATCTTT
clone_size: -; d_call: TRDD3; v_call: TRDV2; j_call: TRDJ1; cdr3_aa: CACDTLGDTMSDKLIF; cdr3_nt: TGTGCCTGTGACACCCTGGGGGATACCATGAGCGATAAACTCATCTTT
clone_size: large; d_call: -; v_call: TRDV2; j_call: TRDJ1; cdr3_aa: CACDTLLGQADKLIF; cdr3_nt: TGTGCCTGTGACACCTTACTGGGTCAGGCCGATAAACTCATCTTT
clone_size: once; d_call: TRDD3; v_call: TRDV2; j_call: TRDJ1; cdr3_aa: CACDTVPGGLTVLYTDKLIF; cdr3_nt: TGTGCCTGTGACACCGTCCCTGGGGGCCTAACTGTGTTATACACCGATAAACTCATCTTT
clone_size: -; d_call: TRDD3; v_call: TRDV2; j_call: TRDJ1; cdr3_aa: CACDTVLGDTDKLIF; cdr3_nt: TGTGCCTGTGACACCGTACTGGGGGATACAGATAAACTCATCTTT
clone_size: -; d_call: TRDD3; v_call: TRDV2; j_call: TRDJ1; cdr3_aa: CACDTVHPTRLGDGKLNDKLIF; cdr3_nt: TGTGCCTGTGACACCGTTCATCCTACTCGGTTGGGGGATGGAAAGCTCAACGATAAACTCATCTTT
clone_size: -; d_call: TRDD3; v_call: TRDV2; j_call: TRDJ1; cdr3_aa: CACDSLGDTGDKLIF; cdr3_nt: TGTGCCTGTGACTCCCTGGGGGATACGGGCGATAAACTCATCTTT
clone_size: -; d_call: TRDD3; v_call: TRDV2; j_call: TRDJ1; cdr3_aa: CACDTLSILGDQDDKLIF; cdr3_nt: TGTGCCTGTGACACCTTATCGATACTGGGGGATCAGGACGATAAACTCATCTTT
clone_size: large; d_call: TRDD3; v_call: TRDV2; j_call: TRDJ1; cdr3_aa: CACDLLGVVDKLIF; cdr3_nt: TGTGCCTGTGATCTACTGGGGGTAGTAGATAAACTCATCTTT